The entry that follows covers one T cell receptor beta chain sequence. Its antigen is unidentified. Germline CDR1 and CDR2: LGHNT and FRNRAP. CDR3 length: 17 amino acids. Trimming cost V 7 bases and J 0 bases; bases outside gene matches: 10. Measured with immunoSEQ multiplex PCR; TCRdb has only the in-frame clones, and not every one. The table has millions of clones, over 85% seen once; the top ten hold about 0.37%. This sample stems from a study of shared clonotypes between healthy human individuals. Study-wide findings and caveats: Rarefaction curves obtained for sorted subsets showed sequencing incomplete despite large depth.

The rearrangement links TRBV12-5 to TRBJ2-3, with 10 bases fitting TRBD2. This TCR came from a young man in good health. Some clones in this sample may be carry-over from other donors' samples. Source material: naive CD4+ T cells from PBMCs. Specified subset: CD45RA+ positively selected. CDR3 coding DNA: TGTGCTAGTGCCATGACTAGCGGGCCTCCAAGCACAGATACGCAGTATTTT. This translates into CASAMTSGPPSTDTQYF.